This T cell receptor beta chain is drawn from a study of STAT5B mutations in CD4+ large granular lymphocyte leukemia. J gave up 9 bases and V 0 bases, and 7 bases lay outside the gene matches. Looked up from germline, CDR1 is SGHDT and CDR2 is YYEEEE. This CDR3 contains 15 residues. Note on this clone: Its cognate antigen is unknown.

Study outcomes and limitations: Top patient clones used TRBV06 genes more often: 8/27 versus 2/35 in controls. Patient CD4-sorted repertoires stayed more clonal than healthy ones after leukemic-clone removal.

Study processing details: Lowest detectable productive clonotype frequency was 2.59 x 10-5. Sequenced by immunoSEQ multiplex PCR; TCRdb stores in-frame clones only, minus some. The V and J calls and clone size come from that table; D and trimming were worked out from the DNA. This sample yields 35,000 or so clones, of which 88% are seen a single time; roughly 0.98% belongs to the top ten. The TCR sequence derives from a human donor in good health. The rearrangement links TRBV5-6 to TRBJ2-2; 8 nucleotides align to TRBD1. The sequencing input was CD4+ T cells from blood buffy coats. The DNA of the CDR3 is TGTGCCAGCAGCTTGGTCGACAGGGGTCACCGGGAGCTGTTTTTT. Protein sequence: CASSLVDRGHRELFF.